The rows below give T cell receptor beta chains drawn from one sample of a study of cytomegalovirus exposure and HLA in healthy donors. Sequencing used immunoSEQ multiplex PCR; TCRdb keeps in-frame clones, though not all of them. This repertoire comprises about 55,000 clones; its ten largest clones make up 8.9%. The specimen was PBMCs. These receptors all stem from a man aged 50 to 59 in good health and CMV-seropositive. The CDR3 runs from the conserved cysteine through the conserved F or W. The order of the fields is V gene, D gene, J gene, CDR3 DNA, CDR3 protein. A D gene is named only where the DNA matches it firmly.

TRBV4-1	NA	TRBJ1-5	TGCGCCAGCAGCCAAAACAACTACAATCAGCCCCAGCATTTT	CASSQNNYNQPQHF
TRBV7-2	TRBD1	TRBJ2-7	TGTGCCAGCAGCTTAGTAGGGCAGGGGGTAGACGAGCAGTACTTC	CASSLVGQGVDEQYF
TRBV5-4	TRBD2	TRBJ2-7	TGTGCCAGCAGCTCCCCGACTAGCGGGGGGAAGTACGAGCAGTACTTC	CASSSPTSGGKYEQYF
TRBV30	NA	TRBJ2-7	TGTGCCTGGAGTTTGAAGGGGAGGGAGCAGTACTTC	CAWSLKGREQYF
TRBV27	TRBD2	TRBJ2-1	TGTGCCAGCAGTTCGAGGCGGGGGGGGAATGAGCAGTTCTTC	CASSSRRGGNEQFF
TRBV29-1	TRBD2	TRBJ2-3	TGCAGCGCCCAGGTGGGACTAGGGGTTACAGATACGCAGTATTTT	CSAQVGLGVTDTQYF
TRBV18	NA	TRBJ2-7	TGTGCCAGCTCACCACAGGCAGGGGCTGGCTACGAGCAGTACTTC	CASSPQAGAGYEQYF
TRBV30	NA	TRBJ1-5	TGTGCCTGGAGTGTACTTCCTACTACAGCGGATCAGCCCCAGCATTTT	CAWSVLPTTADQPQHF
TRBV6-5	TRBD1	TRBJ2-1	TGTGCCAGCAGTTCCCAGGGACAGGCCCTCAATGAGCAGTTCTTC	CASSSQGQALNEQFF
TRBV9	NA	TRBJ2-7	TGTGCCAGCAGCGCCCTACAGGGTTGGGGCGAGCAGTACTTC	CASSALQGWGEQYF